This T cell receptor (beta chain) was retrieved from a study of T cell responses to AZD1222 COVID-19 vaccine. Points on this clone: The antigen is undetermined.

Sequencing was performed with immunoSEQ multiplex PCR; in TCRdb, only in-frame clones are kept and a portion is missing. The sample consists of about 130,000 clones, roughly 92% of them appearing once. Whole-study findings and limits: The donors showed a predominance of white British ancestry and of females, with possible underestimation of clonal diversity.

Second-dose intervals near 4 or 12 weeks were combined. This CDR3 spans 15 amino acids. The ends were cut back, 11 bases at V and 0 bases at J, with 17 bases in the middle. Looked up from germline, CDR1 is ENHRY and CDR2 is SYGVKD. This clonotype was obtained from an adult who received the AZD1222 COVID-19 vaccine. V usage is TRBV10-3 and J usage is TRBJ2-1; D may be TRBD1 or TRBD2 (5 bases each). Sequencing was performed on peripheral blood, taken 28 days after the second AZD1222 dose. The CDR3, as DNA: TGTGCCTCCTGGGACCCCGTTGGCTCCTACAATGAGCAGTTCTTC. This sequence encodes CASWDPVGSYNEQFF.